Shown below are 27 T cell receptor beta chains from a single sample sequenced in a study of PD-1 blockade in classical Hodgkin lymphoma (dated by TCRdb to the early 2020s). The library was generated by the immunoSEQ multiplex PCR assay. TCRdb obtained this table from immuneACCESS and retained in-frame rearrangements with V and J assigned. These tables miss some clones; where compared with another copy, unresolved V genes account for less than half of the shortfall, and the remainder is unexplained. The sample table lists tens of thousands of clones, approximately 92% of them with a count of one. The ten largest clones add up to about 10% of the sample. Per the publication, the time point label means: cycle 2 day 1 (C2D1) of nivolumab. Every trial patient had relapsed following autologous stem cell transplantation, and prior brentuximab vedotin exposure was what differed among cohorts A, B and C.

This specimen consisted of peripheral blood mononuclear cells (PBMCs), obtained before the second cycle of nivolumab. Receptors originate from a human donor with classical Hodgkin lymphoma.

The rearrangement uses TRBV2 and TRBJ2-7; 13 nucleotides align to TRBD2. The germline V gene has CDR1 SNHLY and CDR2 FYNNEI. Trimming took 4 bases from V and 4 from J; bases not matched to a gene: 1. CDR3 length equals 14 residues. CDR3 loop: CASSGTSGGYEQYF. The CDR3, as DNA: TGTGCCAGCAGTGGGACTAGCGGGGGTTACGAGCAGTACTTC.

The chain links TRBV6-5 to TRBJ2-7; weak D call: TRBD2 (6 bases). The germline V gene encodes CDR1 MNHEY and CDR2 SVGAGI. This CDR3 has 15 amino acids. Trimming took 0 bases from V and 6 from J, leaving 15 bases between them. Here the CDR3 DNA reads TGTGCCAGCAGTTACTCGGTCGGGAGTCGCAGCGAGCAGTACTTC. Amino acid sequence: CASSYSVGSRSEQYF.

This clone came up a few times. The genes are TRBV11-2 and TRBJ1-1, with unresolved D. CDR3 length equals 13 residues. CDR1 SGHAT and CDR2 FQNNGV come from the germline V gene. Deletions cut 3 bases from V and 1 base from J, with 6 bases between. The CDR3 loop reads CASSFFQNTEAFF. The CDR3 coding sequence is TGTGCCAGCAGCTTCTTCCAGAACACTGAAGCTTTCTTT.

As concerns this clone: One end of the junction varies from germline; a read error may be responsible. CDR3 DNA: TGTGCCAGCAGCGATACGCCCGGGACCGCGTTAAATGGGCAGTTCTTC. Its translation is CASSDTPGTALNGQFF. The chain couples TRBV28 to TRBJ2-1, with D possibly being TRBD1 or TRBD2 (5 bases each). The CDR3 is 16 residues long. Germline V gene data show CDR1 as MDHEN and CDR2 as SYDVKM.

This chain joins TRBV28 and TRBJ2-4; 10 bases line up with TRBD2. V gave up 6 bases and J gave up 9 bases; unmatched junction bases: 14. The germline gives CDR1 MDHEN, CDR2 SYDVKM. The CDR3 covers 16 residues. The CDR3 DNA follows: TGTGCCAGCAGACCGGAGCGGGAGGGCTGGGTAGGCATTCAGTACTTC. This translates into CASRPEREGWVGIQYF.

V usage is TRBV28 and J usage is TRBJ2-3; 7 positions match TRBD2. Germline assignment: CDR1 MDHEN and CDR2 SYDVKM. Losses at the gene ends were 3 bases for V and 5 bases for J; bases not matched to a gene: 5. The CDR3 has 14 amino acids. The CDR3 nucleotides are TGTGCCAGCAGTTTCGAACTAGCGAGAGATACGCAGTATTTT. This encodes CASSFELARDTQYF.

The chain employs TRBV18 and TRBJ1-1; the match to TRBD1 covers 7 bases. Trimming removed 3 bases from V and 8 bases from J; junction bases left unmatched: 12. This CDR3 spans 15 amino acids. Germline V gene sequence: CDR1 KGHSH, CDR2 LQKENI. The DNA for the CDR3 is TGTGCCAGCTCACCTCAGGGGGGGGCAAACTCGGAAGCTTTCTTT. Translation gives CASSPQGGANSEAFF. Full variable domain (missing parts from reference TRBV18 and TRBJ1-1): NAGVMQNPRHLVRRRGQEARLRCSPMKGHSHVYWYRQLPEEGLKFMVYLQKENIIDESGMPKERFSAEFPKEGPSILRIQQVVRGDSAAYFCASSPQGGANSEAFFGQGTRLTVV.

To note about this clone: Germline is not matched at one junction end, which may reflect a read error. J is TRBJ1-2 and V is TRBV7-9; D is undetermined. The CDR3 is 12 amino acids. Germline assignment: CDR1 SEHNR and CDR2 FQNEAQ (reference sequence). The CDR3 coding sequence is TGTGCCAGCAGCTTAGGGGCCGGACCTCTAGGATTC. Protein product: CASSLGAGPLGF.

The chain carries TRBV5-6 and TRBJ2-3; a weak D match, TRBD1 (6 bases). The CDR3 length is 13 residues. The V gene's germline CDR1 is SGHDT and CDR2 YYEEEE. V lost 5 bases and J 2 bases, leaving 9 bases between the germline ends. The chain's CDR3 is CASRRDITDTQYF. CDR3 DNA sequence: TGTGCCAGCAGGAGGGACATCACAGATACGCAGTATTTT.

This CDR3 reads CASSRGTSGWEEQFF. Written as DNA, the CDR3 is TGTGCCAGCAGCCGCGGGACTAGCGGGTGGGAGGAGCAGTTCTTC. The V and J genes are TRBV5-6 and TRBJ2-1; 12 nucleotides agree with TRBD2. CDR1 is SGHDT, CDR2 YYEEEE, per germline. V dropped 4 bases and J dropped 10; count of bases not matched to a gene: 9. The CDR3 contains 15 residues.

This CDR3 is CASSPGQLYEQYF. CDR3 DNA sequence: TGTGCCAGTAGCCCGGGACAGCTTTACGAGCAGTACTTC. The chain is built from TRBV19 and TRBJ2-7; TRBD1 matches at 7 bases. CDR1 is LNHDA, CDR2 SQIVND, per germline (reference sequence). V gave up 6 bases and J gave up 4 bases; unmatched junction bases: 6. This CDR3 is 13 amino acids long. Based on the CDR3 plus reference TRBV19 and TRBJ2-7, the full variable domain is DGGITQSPKYLFRKEGQNVTLSCEQNLNHDAMYWYRQDPGQGLRLIYYSQIVNDFQKGDIAEGYSVSREKKESFPLTVTSAQKNPTAFYLCASSPGQLYEQYFGPGTRLTVT.

The chain links TRBV19 to TRBJ1-6; TRBD1 might be the D (5 bases). Per the germline V gene, CDR1 is LNHDA and CDR2 is SQIVND (reference sequence). This CDR3 has 14 amino acids. The ends were cut back, 5 bases at V and 8 bases at J, with 13 bases in the middle. CDR3 protein: CASSGRDSDSPLHF. Here the CDR3 DNA reads TGTGCCAGTAGTGGGCGGGACTCCGATTCACCCCTCCACTTT.

Note on this clone: At one boundary the junction diverges from the germline segment, which might be a read error. The chain is built from TRBV5-4 and TRBJ1-3; D perhaps matches TRBD1 (6 bases). CDR1 and CDR2 from the germline V gene are SGHNT and YYREEE (reference sequence). This CDR3 is built from 12 residues. In DNA, the CDR3 is TGTGCCAGCAGCTTGGCAGGGGATGTCGGTAATTTT. Translating gives CASSLAGDVGNF.

The CDR3 region has the DNA TGTGCCAGCAGCACCATGTCTAGCGGGAGGGTGAGTGAGCAGTTCTTC. It encodes CASSTMSSGRVSEQFF. This chain connects TRBV11-2 to TRBJ2-1, with 12 bases that match TRBD2. J lost 9 bases, V lost 5 bases, and 11 bases had no gene match. CDR3 length: 16 amino acids. Per germline, CDR1 SGHAT and CDR2 FQNNGV.

The chain recombines TRBV18 with TRBJ2-2; unclear D gene. CDR3 length: 13 amino acids. V gave up 2 bases and J gave up 7 bases, with 8 bases separating them. From germline, CDR1 is KGHSH and CDR2 LQKENI. The CDR3 sequence is CASSPGIGGELFF. CDR3 coding DNA: TGTGCCAGCTCACCAGGGATTGGCGGGGAGCTGTTTTTT.

The chain carries TRBV5-6 and TRBJ2-7, with TRBD1 identical over 11 bases. The CDR3 sequence is 14 residues long. CDR1 and CDR2 from the germline V gene are SGHDT and YYEEEE. Trimming removed 6 bases from V and 6 bases from J; junction bases left unmatched: 8. The CDR3 reads CASKTGQGAGEQYF. As DNA, the CDR3 is TGTGCCAGCAAGACCGGACAGGGGGCGGGCGAGCAGTACTTC.

The chain recombines TRBV7-6 with TRBJ2-5, with a weak D call TRBD2 (5 bases). This CDR3 spans 16 amino acids. Germline V gene sequence: CDR1 SGHVS, CDR2 FNYEAQ. Trimming stripped 5 bases from V and 1 base from J, with 17 bases between. The DNA of the CDR3 is TGTGCCAGCAGCCCAACTATGAGAGGGTTCCAAGAGACCCAGTACTTC. It yields the protein CASSPTMRGFQETQYF.

The genes are TRBV7-9 and TRBJ2-1; TRBD2 agrees at 9 bases. CDR3 length: 15 residues. Germline loops: CDR1 SEHNR, CDR2 FQNEAQ (reference sequence). V was clipped by 2 bases and J by 5 bases; unmatched bases: 4. CDR3 nucleotides: TGTGCCAGCAGCTTAAATCCTAGCGGGAACAATGAGCAGTTCTTC. This encodes CASSLNPSGNNEQFF. Full variable domain (outside the CDR3, taken from reference TRBV7-9 and TRBJ2-1): DTGVSQNPRHKITKRGQNVTFRCDPISEHNRLYWYRQTLGQGPEFLTYFQNEAQLEKSRLLSDRFSAERPKGSFSTLEIQRTEQGDSAMYLCASSLNPSGNNEQFFGPGTRLTVL.

The V and J genes are TRBV29-1 and TRBJ1-1; tentative D call: TRBD1 (6 bases). This CDR3 is 13 amino acids long. V was trimmed by 0 bases and J by 4 bases, leaving 9 bases between them. Germline loops: CDR1 SQVTM, CDR2 ANQGSEA. The CDR3 sequence: CSVEDLTGTEAFF. The CDR3 region has the DNA TGCAGCGTTGAAGATCTGACAGGCACTGAAGCTTTCTTT.

The chain couples TRBV20-1 to TRBJ1-2; TRBD1 is a possible D gene (6 bases). Germline V gene lookup returns CDR1 DFQATT and CDR2 SNEGSKA (reference sequence). V was pared by 2 bases and J by 5 bases, with 6 bases between. The CDR3 runs 11 residues. As DNA, the CDR3 is TGCAGTGCTAGACAGGGGTATGGCTACACCTTC. Translation: CSARQGYGYTF.

This chain connects TRBV5-1 to TRBJ1-1; D call uncertain. The CDR3 runs to 15 residues. From germline, CDR1 is SGHRS and CDR2 YFSETQ. V was trimmed by 0 bases and J by 4 bases, leaving 13 bases between them. The CDR3 here is CASSLAGTRPTEAFF. CDR3 nucleotide sequence: TGCGCCAGCAGCTTGGCCGGAACCAGACCCACTGAAGCTTTCTTT.

This chain uses TRBV18 with TRBJ1-3; 9 bases fit TRBD1. The junction had 7 bases not matched to a gene; V was cut back by 4 bases and J by 3 bases. From germline, CDR1 is KGHSH and CDR2 LQKENI. The CDR3 is made up of 16 amino acids. The CDR3 sequence: CASSQGTGTSGNTIYF. The CDR3 nucleotides are TGTGCCAGCTCACAAGGGACAGGGACCAGTGGAAACACCATATATTTT.

The rearrangement joins TRBV5-6 to TRBJ2-5; 10 nucleotides match TRBD1. The V segment lost 5 bases and the J segment 1 base; nucleotides outside the gene matches: 11. The CDR3 length is 17 residues. Per the germline V gene, CDR1 is SGHDT and CDR2 is YYEEEE. The CDR3 loop is CASSFSRTGGSQETQYF. In nucleotides, the CDR3 is TGTGCCAGCAGTTTTTCCCGGACAGGGGGAAGCCAAGAGACCCAGTACTTC.

The chain employs TRBV5-5 and TRBJ2-7, with D maybe TRBD1 (5 bases). The CDR3 is made up of 15 amino acids. V lost 1 base, J lost 2 bases, and 13 bases lay in between. The germline gives CDR1 SGHKS, CDR2 YYEKEE (reference sequence). This CDR3 reads CASSLQGNVAYEQYF. The CDR3 DNA is TGTGCCAGCAGCTTGCAGGGTAATGTTGCCTACGAGCAGTACTTC.

The chain recombines TRBV5-5 with TRBJ1-2, with TRBD1 as a possible D gene (6 bases). This CDR3 is built from 15 residues. V was cut by 4 bases and J by 6 bases, with 19 bases left in between. Germline V gene lookup returns CDR1 SGHKS and CDR2 YYEKEE (reference sequence). CDR3 amino acids: CASSQTPDRLDGYTF. CDR3 sequence (DNA): TGTGCCAGCAGCCAGACCCCAGACAGGCTCGATGGCTACACCTTC.

The J gene is TRBJ2-7, the V gene TRBV28, with D unclear. V lost 6 bases to trimming and J lost 0 bases, with 12 bases between them. The CDR3 covers 14 residues. Germline V gene data show CDR1 as MDHEN and CDR2 as SYDVKM. In DNA, the CDR3 is TGTGCCAGCAGCCGACCCCTGAGCTCCTACGAGCAGTACTTC. Translating gives CASSRPLSSYEQYF.

The rearrangement joins TRBV28 to TRBJ2-2, with TRBD1 matching 8 bases. J was trimmed by 1 base and V by 6 bases; bases with no gene match: 16. Looked up from germline, CDR1 is MDHEN and CDR2 is SYDVKM. The CDR3 is made up of 19 amino acids. In DNA, the CDR3 is TGTGCCAGCAGGCACGCAGAGGGACAGGAGGACGTGAACACCGGGGAGCTGTTTTTT. Protein sequence: CASRHAEGQEDVNTGELFF.